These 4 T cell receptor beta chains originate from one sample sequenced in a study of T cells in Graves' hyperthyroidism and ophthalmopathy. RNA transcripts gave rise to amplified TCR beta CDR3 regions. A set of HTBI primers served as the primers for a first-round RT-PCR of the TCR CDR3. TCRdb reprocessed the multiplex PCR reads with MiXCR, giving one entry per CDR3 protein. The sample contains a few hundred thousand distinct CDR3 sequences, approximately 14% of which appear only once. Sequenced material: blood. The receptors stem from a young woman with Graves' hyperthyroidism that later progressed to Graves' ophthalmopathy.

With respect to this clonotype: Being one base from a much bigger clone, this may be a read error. CDR3 region: CASSLARATQETQYF. The CDR3 nucleotides are TGTGCCAGTAGTCTAGCGCGAGCTACGCAAGAGACCCAGTACTTC. The chain is built from TRBV19 and TRBJ2-5, with D possibly matching TRBD2 (6 bases). Germline lookup yields CDR1 LNHDA and CDR2 SQIVND (reference sequence). CDR3 size: 15 residues. Trimming cost V 5 bases and J 2 bases, with 15 bases left between them.

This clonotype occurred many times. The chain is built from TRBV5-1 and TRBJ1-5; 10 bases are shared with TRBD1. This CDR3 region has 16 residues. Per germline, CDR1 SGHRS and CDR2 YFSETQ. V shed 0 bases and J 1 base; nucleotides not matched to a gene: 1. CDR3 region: CASSLEGQGSNQPQHF. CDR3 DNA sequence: TGCGCCAGCAGCTTGGAGGGACAGGGGAGCAATCAGCCCCAGCATTTT. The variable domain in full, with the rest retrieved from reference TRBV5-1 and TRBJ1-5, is KAGVTQTPRYLIKTRGQQVTLSCSPISGHRSVSWYQQTPGQGLQFLFEYFSETQRNKGNFPGRFSGRQFSNSRSEMNVSTLELGDSALYLCASSLEGQGSNQPQHFGDGTRLSIL.

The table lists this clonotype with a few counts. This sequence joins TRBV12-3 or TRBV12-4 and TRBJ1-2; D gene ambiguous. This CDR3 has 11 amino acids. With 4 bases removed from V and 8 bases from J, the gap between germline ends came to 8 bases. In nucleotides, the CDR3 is TGTGCCAGCAGTTCGGGGATAGGCTACACCTTC. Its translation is CASSSGIGYTF.

The CDR3 DNA follows: TGTGCCAGCTCACCACCGGGGCAGGGGGAAGCTTTCTTT. Amino acid sequence: CASSPPGQGEAFF. The chain couples TRBV18 to TRBJ1-1; D is perhaps TRBD1 (6 bases). Germline CDR1 and CDR2: KGHSH and LQKENI. This CDR3 region has 13 residues. The V and J ends lost 0 bases and 8 bases respectively, with 10 bases between them. The variable domain in full, completed from reference TRBV18 and TRBJ1-1, reads NAGVMQNPRHLVRRRGQEARLRCSPMKGHSHVYWYRQLPEEGLKFMVYLQKENIIDESGMPKERFSAEFPKEGPSILRIQQVVRGDSAAYFCASSPPGQGEAFFGQGTRLTVV.